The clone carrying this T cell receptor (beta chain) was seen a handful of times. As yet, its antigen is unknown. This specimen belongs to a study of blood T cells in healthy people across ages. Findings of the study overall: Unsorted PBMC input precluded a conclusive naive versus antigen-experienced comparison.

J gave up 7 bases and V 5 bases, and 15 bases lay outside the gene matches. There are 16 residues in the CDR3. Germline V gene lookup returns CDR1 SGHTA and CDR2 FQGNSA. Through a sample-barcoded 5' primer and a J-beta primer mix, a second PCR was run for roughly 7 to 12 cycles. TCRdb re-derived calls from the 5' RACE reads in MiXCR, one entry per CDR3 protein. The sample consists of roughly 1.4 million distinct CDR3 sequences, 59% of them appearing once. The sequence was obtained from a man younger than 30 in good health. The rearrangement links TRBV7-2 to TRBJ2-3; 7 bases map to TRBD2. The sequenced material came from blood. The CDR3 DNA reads TGTGCCAGCAGCAGTAAAGCGGGGCCTGTTACCAATACGCAGTATTTT. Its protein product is CASSSKAGPVTNTQYF. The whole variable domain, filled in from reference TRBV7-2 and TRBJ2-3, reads GAGVSQSPSNKVTEKGKDVELRCDPISGHTALYWYRQSLGQGLEFLIYFQGNSAPDKSGLPSDRFSAERTGGSVSTLTIQRTQQEDSAVYLCASSSKAGPVTNTQYFGPGTRLTVL.